This T cell receptor (beta chain) appears in the sequencing data of a study of human T cells and chemical hapten exposure. Study information: Sensitization was performed using 2% DPC on a 2 cm by 2 cm upper inner arm skin site. Alopecia areata, totalis or universalis affected patients, mainly female. Study outcomes and limitations: Expanded TCRs made up significantly more big CDR3 similarity clusters than controls did.

In TCRdb, the RACE reads were re-called with MiXCR into one record per CDR3 protein. The data contain approximately 80,000 distinct CDR3 sequences, 10% to 15% of them singletons. The CDR3 has 13 residues. J gave up 4 bases and V 6 bases, and 2 bases lay outside the gene matches. The table lists this clonotype with many counts. The antigen is undetermined. Time point specified: patch test 3, about 24 weeks after DPC sensitization. As to treatment: therapeutic diphenylcyclopropenone sensitization with weekly scalp DPC. Sample donors consisted of patients with alopecia, aged 18 to 70 years, who were suitable for DPC.

The sequence was collected from a woman between 45 and 60 years old with alopecia areata. Some clones in this sample may be carry-over from other donors' samples. The V gene is TRBV12-3 or TRBV12-4, the J gene TRBJ2-5; 10 nucleotides match TRBD1. Sequenced here: whole blood, sampled in connection with sensitization to the hapten diphenylcyclopropenone (DPC). The CDR3 DNA reads as TGTGCCAGCAGACGGACAGGGGGAGAGACCCAGTACTTC. It specifies CASRRTGGETQYF.